This is a list of T cell receptor beta chains from one sample in a study of blood T cell repertoires in COVID-19. Profiled with immunoSEQ multiplex PCR; TCRdb holds only in-frame clones, not every one. This table has 88,000 or so clones, around 88% appearing once. Sequenced input: peripheral blood. These receptors came from a man aged 55 to 70 with acute or convalescent COVID-19. Both conserved end residues are part of each CDR3. Fields, in order: D gene, V gene, J gene, clone size, CDR3 DNA, CDR3 protein. A D gene is named only where the DNA matches it firmly. Rows may omit the clone size; those that give it use once, few, many or a size class.

NA	TRBV7-2	TRBJ2-5	NA	TGTGCCAGCAGCCGTTCTCGGGGAGAGGAGACCCAGTACTTC	CASSRSRGEETQYF
NA	TRBV6-2/TRBV6-3	TRBJ1-3	NA	TGTGCCAGCAGTTACTCGCTTCCCGGCTCTGGAAACACCATATATTTT	CASSYSLPGSGNTIYF
NA	TRBV6-5	TRBJ2-7	NA	TGTGCCAGCAGGGCGACGGGGACCTACGAGCAGTACTTC	CASRATGTYEQYF
TRBD2	TRBV5-1	TRBJ2-1	NA	TGCGCCAGCAGCTTGACTAGCGGGGGGTCCGATTACAATGAGCAGTTCTTC	CASSLTSGGSDYNEQFF
NA	TRBV6-1	TRBJ1-6	few	TGTGCCAGCAGTGATCCTCGAGGGTCGGGTTCACCCCTCCACTTT	CASSDPRGSGSPLHF
NA	TRBV30	TRBJ2-3	NA	TGTGCCTGGAGAACAGGGCTGAAGCAAGATACGCAGTATTTT	CAWRTGLKQDTQYF
TRBD1	TRBV10-1	TRBJ1-5	NA	TGCGCCAGCAGTCCAGGGGGTTCGAGGAGCAATCAGCCCCAGCATTTT	CASSPGGSRSNQPQHF
TRBD1	TRBV28	TRBJ1-4	NA	TGTGCCAGCAGTTCGCCGGGACAGGGAAATGAAAAACTGTTTTTT	CASSSPGQGNEKLFF
NA	TRBV14	TRBJ1-3	NA	TGTGCCAGCAGCCAAGATAGGCAGGGCTTCTCTGGAAACACCATATATTTT	CASSQDRQGFSGNTIYF
TRBD1	TRBV14	TRBJ1-6	NA	TGTGCCAGCAGCCAAGATTGGGACGGAGGGGGCAATAATTCACCCCTCCACTTT	CASSQDWDGGGNNSPLHF
NA	TRBV3-1/TRBV3-2	TRBJ1-2	NA	TGTGCCAGCAGCCCAGGTCGTGGGGCTAAGGGCTATGGCTACACCTTC	CASSPGRGAKGYGYTF
NA	TRBV2	TRBJ2-7	few	TGTGCCAGCATCCGAGTGACCTACGAGCAGTACTTC	CASIRVTYEQYF
TRBD2	TRBV5-4	TRBJ2-3	NA	TGTGCCAGCAGCGCCGGGACTAGCGGCCTAGATACGCAGTATTTT	CASSAGTSGLDTQYF
NA	TRBV9	TRBJ2-1	NA	TGTGCCAGCAGCGTAGCCCTAGCGAACAATGAGCAGTTCTTC	CASSVALANNEQFF
NA	TRBV5-5	TRBJ2-1	NA	TGTGCCAGCAGCTTCGGTCAGACATTATACAATGAGCAGTTCTTC	CASSFGQTLYNEQFF
TRBD2	TRBV9	TRBJ2-5	NA	TGTGCCAGCAGCCCCGGGACTAGCCGAGAGACCCAGTACTTC	CASSPGTSRETQYF
NA	TRBV10-3	TRBJ1-2	once	TGTGCCATCAGTGAGTCCGACAGCTATGGCTACACCTTC	CAISESDSYGYTF
NA	TRBV30	TRBJ1-2	few	TGTGCCTGGAGTGGCAGGGTGGAGGGCTACACCTTC	CAWSGRVEGYTF
NA	TRBV25-1	TRBJ1-1	NA	TGTGCCAGCAGTGAAGCAGGGAACACTGAAGCTTTCTTT	CASSEAGNTEAFF
NA	TRBV12-3/TRBV12-4	TRBJ1-2	NA	TGTGCCAGCAGCCCCACAGGTGCTGGCTACACCTTC	CASSPTGAGYTF
NA	TRBV5-1	TRBJ2-7	NA	TGCGCCAGCAGCTTGGACCCCGAGAGCTCCTACGAGCAGTACTTC	CASSLDPESSYEQYF
NA	TRBV5-6	TRBJ2-7	NA	TGTGCCAGCAGCTTGGCGCGGGAGCAGTACTTC	CASSLAREQYF
NA	TRBV7-6	TRBJ2-5	NA	TGTGCCAGCAGCTTAGGCCAGGGGTTGAGGGAGACCCAGTACTTC	CASSLGQGLRETQYF
TRBD1	TRBV11-2	TRBJ2-7	NA	TGTGCCAGCAGCTTAAACCAGGGGGTGTCCTACGAGCAGTACTTC	CASSLNQGVSYEQYF
NA	TRBV6-6	TRBJ1-3	NA	TGTGCCAGCAGTTACTCAGCAGGTTTTGGAAACACCATATATTTT	CASSYSAGFGNTIYF
NA	TRBV28	TRBJ2-5	NA	TGTGCCAGCAGTTTACTAACCGGGCAAGAGACCCAGTACTTC	CASSLLTGQETQYF
TRBD1	TRBV5-1	TRBJ1-2	NA	TGCGCCAGCAGCTTGACCAGGGGGCAGGGGAATGGCTACACCTTC	CASSLTRGQGNGYTF
TRBD2	TRBV5-1	TRBJ2-1	few	TGCGCCAGCAGCTTGGGAGGGGGACTAGCGGGTAATGAGCAGTTCTTC	CASSLGGGLAGNEQFF
NA	TRBV2	TRBJ2-3	NA	TGTGCCAGCAGCAGGACAACTATTAGCACAGATACGCAGTATTTT	CASSRTTISTDTQYF
TRBD1	TRBV11-2	TRBJ2-3	NA	TGTGCCAGCAGCTTAGGCAAGGGACAGGGGCACGTCGATACGCAGTATTTT	CASSLGKGQGHVDTQYF